The 3 T cell receptor beta chains below were found in one sample sequenced in a study of cytomegalovirus exposure and HLA in healthy donors. A multiplex PCR was run with 60 Vbeta primers and 13 Jbeta primers. Data came from immunoSEQ multiplex PCR; TCRdb stores just in-frame clones and leaves some out. The profile shows 150,000 to 200,000 clones, less than 90% of them singletons. The sequenced material came from PBMCs. These receptors were obtained from a boy aged 5-17 years in good health and CMV-seronegative.

The genes are TRBV6-5 and TRBJ1-2; the D is unclear. The germline CDR1 and CDR2 sequences are MNHEY and SVGAGI. The CDR3 spans 16 residues. The V end was cut by 2 bases, the J end by 7 bases, with 20 bases between. The CDR3 nucleotides are TGTGCCAGCAGTTACCCGAAGGACCAAAAACTAGGTGGCTACACCTTC. The encoded protein is CASSYPKDQKLGGYTF.

V gene TRBV7-8 combines with J gene TRBJ2-1, with 9 positions matching TRBD2. V lost 6 bases to trimming and J lost 3 bases; unmatched junction nucleotides: 3. Germline V CDR1 and CDR2: SGHVS, FQNEAQ. The CDR3 sequence is 14 residues long. The CDR3 coding sequence is TGTGCCAGCAGTGCGGGGGGGCTCTACAATGAGCAGTTCTTC. Translating it yields CASSAGGLYNEQFF.

This rearrangement joins TRBV6-5 to TRBJ2-2; 7 bases align to TRBD1. The J segment lost 1 base and the V segment lost 4 bases, leaving 6 bases of the junction unmatched. This CDR3 is built from 16 residues. Germline values: CDR1 MNHEY, CDR2 SVGAGI. CDR3 sequence reads: CASSSTGTENTGELFF. CDR3 DNA sequence: TGTGCCAGCAGTTCCACCGGGACAGAGAACACCGGGGAGCTGTTTTTT.